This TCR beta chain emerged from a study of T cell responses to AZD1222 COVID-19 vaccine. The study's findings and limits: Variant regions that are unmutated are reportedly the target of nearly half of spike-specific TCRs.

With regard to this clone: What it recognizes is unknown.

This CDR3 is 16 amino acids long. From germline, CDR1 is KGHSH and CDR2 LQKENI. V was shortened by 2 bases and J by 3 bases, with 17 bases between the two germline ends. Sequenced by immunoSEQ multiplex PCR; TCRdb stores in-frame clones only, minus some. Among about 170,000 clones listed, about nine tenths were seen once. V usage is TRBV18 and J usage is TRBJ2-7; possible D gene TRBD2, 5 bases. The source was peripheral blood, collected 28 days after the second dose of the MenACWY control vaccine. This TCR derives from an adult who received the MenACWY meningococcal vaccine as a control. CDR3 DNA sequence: TGTGCCAGCTCACCAGTATTCGGACTGTCTGGCTACGAGCAGTACTTC. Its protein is CASSPVFGLSGYEQYF.